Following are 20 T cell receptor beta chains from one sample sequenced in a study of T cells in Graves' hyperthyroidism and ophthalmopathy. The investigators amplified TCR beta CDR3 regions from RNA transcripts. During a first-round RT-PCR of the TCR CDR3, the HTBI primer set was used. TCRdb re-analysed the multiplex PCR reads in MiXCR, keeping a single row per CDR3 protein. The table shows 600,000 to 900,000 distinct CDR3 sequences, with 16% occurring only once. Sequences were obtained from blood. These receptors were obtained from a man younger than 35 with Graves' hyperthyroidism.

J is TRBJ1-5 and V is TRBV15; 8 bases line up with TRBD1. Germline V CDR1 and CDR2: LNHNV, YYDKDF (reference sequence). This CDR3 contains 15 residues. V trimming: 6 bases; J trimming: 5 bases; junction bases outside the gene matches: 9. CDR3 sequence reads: CATRVTGEVHQPQHF. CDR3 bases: TGTGCCACCAGAGTGACAGGGGAAGTACATCAGCCCCAGCATTTT.

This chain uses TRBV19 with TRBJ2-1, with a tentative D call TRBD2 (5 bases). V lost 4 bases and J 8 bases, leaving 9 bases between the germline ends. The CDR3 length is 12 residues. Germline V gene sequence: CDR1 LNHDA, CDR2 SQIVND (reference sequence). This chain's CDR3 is CASSNLRDEQFF. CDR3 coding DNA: TGTGCCAGTAGTAACCTGAGGGATGAGCAGTTCTTC.

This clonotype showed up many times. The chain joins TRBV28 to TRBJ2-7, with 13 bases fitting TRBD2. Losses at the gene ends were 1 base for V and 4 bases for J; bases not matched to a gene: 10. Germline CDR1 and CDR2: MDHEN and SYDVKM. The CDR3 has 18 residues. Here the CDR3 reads CASSLFSLAGGVGYEQYF. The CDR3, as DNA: TGTGCCAGCAGTTTATTTTCACTAGCGGGGGGGGTGGGGTACGAGCAGTACTTC.

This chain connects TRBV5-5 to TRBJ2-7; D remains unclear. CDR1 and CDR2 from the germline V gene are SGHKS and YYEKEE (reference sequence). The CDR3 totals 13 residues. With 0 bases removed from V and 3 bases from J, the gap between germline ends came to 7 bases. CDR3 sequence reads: CASSLDSVYEQYF. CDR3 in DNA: TGTGCCAGCAGCTTGGATTCAGTCTACGAGCAGTACTTC.

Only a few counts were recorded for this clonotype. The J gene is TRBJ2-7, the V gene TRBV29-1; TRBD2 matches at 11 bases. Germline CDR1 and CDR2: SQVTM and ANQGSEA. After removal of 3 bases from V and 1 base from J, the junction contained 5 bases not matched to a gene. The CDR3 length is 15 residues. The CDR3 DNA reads TGCAGCGTTGAGGGAACTAGCGGGAGATCCTACGAGCAGTACTTC. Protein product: CSVEGTSGRSYEQYF.

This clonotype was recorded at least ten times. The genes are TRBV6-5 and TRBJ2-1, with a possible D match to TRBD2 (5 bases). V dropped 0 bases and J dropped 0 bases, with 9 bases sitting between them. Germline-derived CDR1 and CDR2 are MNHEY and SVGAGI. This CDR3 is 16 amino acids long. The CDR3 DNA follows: TGTGCCAGCAGTTACTCCGGGGTGAGCTCCTACAATGAGCAGTTCTTC. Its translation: CASSYSGVSSYNEQFF.

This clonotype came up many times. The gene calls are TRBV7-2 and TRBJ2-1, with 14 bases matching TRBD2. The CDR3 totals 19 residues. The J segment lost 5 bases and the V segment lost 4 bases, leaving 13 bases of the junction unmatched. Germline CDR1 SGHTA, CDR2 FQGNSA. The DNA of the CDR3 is TGTGCCAGCAGCTCGGGACTAGCGGGGGTTTTTCTCGAAAACAATGAGCAGTTCTTC. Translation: CASSSGLAGVFLENNEQFF. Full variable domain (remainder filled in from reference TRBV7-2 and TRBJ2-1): GAGVSQSPSNKVTEKGKDVELRCDPISGHTALYWYRQSLGQGLEFLIYFQGNSAPDKSGLPSDRFSAERTGGSVSTLTIQRTQQEDSAVYLCASSSGLAGVFLENNEQFFGPGTRLTVL.

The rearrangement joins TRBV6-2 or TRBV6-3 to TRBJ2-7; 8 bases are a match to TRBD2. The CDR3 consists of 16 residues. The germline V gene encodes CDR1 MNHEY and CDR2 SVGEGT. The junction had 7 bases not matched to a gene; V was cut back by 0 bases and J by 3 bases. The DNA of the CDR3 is TGTGCCAGCAGTTACTCGAAAATAGCGGGACTCTACGAGCAGTACTTC. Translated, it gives CASSYSKIAGLYEQYF.

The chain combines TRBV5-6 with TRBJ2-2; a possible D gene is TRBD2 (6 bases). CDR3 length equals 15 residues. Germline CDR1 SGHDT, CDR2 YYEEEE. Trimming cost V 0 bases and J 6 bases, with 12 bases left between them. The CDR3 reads CASSLVSGVAGELFF. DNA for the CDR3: TGTGCCAGCAGCTTGGTTAGCGGAGTAGCCGGGGAGCTGTTTTTT.

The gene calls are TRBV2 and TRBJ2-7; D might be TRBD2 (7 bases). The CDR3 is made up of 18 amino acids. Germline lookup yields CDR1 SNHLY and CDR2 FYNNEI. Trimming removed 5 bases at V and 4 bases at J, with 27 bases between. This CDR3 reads CASSPVGGARGASYEQYF. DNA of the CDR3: TGTGCCAGCAGTCCCGTAGGGGGGGCGCGAGGCGCATCATACGAGCAGTACTTC.

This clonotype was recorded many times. For the CDR3, the DNA is TGTGCCAGCAGTAATAAAGCGGCTAGCGGCTACGAGCAGTACTTC. Translating gives CASSNKAASGYEQYF. The chain recombines TRBV27 with TRBJ2-7, with 7 bases matching TRBD2. There are 15 residues in the CDR3. The trim removed 5 bases at V and 3 bases at J, leaving 10 bases unmatched. Germline values: CDR1 MNHEY, CDR2 SMNVEV (reference sequence).

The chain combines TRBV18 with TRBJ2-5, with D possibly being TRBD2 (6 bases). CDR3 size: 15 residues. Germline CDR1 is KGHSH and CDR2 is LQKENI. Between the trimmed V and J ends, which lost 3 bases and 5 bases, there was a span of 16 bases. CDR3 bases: TGTGCCAGCTCACCCGAACGTCGCGGGGTGGAGACCCAGTACTTC. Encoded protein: CASSPERRGVETQYF. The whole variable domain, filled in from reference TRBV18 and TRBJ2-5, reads NAGVMQNPRHLVRRRGQEARLRCSPMKGHSHVYWYRQLPEEGLKFMVYLQKENIIDESGMPKERFSAEFPKEGPSILRIQQVVRGDSAAYFCASSPERRGVETQYFGPGTRLLVL.

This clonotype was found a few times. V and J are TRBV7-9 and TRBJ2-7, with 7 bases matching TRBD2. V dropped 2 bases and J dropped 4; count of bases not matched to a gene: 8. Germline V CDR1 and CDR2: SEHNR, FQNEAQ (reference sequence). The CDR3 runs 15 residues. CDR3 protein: CASSLLSGGSYEQYF. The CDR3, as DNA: TGTGCCAGCAGCTTATTGTCCGGGGGGTCTTACGAGCAGTACTTC.

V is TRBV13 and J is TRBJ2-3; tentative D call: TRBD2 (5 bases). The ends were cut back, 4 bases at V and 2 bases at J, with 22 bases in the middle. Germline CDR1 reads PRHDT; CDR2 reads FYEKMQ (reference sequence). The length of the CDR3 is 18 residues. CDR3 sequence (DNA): TGTGCCAGCAGCTATTTGGGCGTCCAGTGGGAGCACACAGATACGCAGTATTTT. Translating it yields CASSYLGVQWEHTDTQYF.

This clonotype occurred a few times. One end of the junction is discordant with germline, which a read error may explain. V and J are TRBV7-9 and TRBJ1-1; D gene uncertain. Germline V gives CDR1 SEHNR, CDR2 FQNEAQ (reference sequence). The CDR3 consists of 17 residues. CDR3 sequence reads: CASSLVASPVLNTEAFF. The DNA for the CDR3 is TGTGCCAGCAGCTTAGTTGCCAGCCCCGTATTGAACACTGAAGCTTTCTTC.

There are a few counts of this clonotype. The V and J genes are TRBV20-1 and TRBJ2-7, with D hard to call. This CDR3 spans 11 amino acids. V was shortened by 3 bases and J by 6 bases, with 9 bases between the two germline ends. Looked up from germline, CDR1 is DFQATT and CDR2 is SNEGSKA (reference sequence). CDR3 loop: CSASVYGEQYF. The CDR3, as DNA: TGCAGTGCTAGTGTTTACGGCGAGCAGTACTTC.

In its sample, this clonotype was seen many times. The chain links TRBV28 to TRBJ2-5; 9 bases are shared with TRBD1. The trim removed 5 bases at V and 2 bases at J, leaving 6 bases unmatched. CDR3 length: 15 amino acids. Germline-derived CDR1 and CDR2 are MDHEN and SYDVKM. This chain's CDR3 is CASSLTGGGQETQYF. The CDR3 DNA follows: TGTGCCAGCAGTCTCACAGGGGGCGGACAAGAGACCCAGTACTTC.

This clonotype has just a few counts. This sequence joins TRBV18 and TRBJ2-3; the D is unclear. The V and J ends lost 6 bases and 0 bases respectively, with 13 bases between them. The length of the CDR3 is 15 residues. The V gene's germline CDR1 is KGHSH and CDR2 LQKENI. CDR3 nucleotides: TGTGCCAGCTCCCCATCCTCCTCTAGCACAGATACGCAGTATTTT. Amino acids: CASSPSSSSTDTQYF.

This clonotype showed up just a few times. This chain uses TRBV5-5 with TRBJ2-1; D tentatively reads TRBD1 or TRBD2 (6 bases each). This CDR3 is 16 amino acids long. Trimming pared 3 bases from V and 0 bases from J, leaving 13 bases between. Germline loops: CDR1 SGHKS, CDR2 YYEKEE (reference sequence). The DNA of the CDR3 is TGTGCCAGCAGCTCGGGGGCGCAGAGCTCCTACAATGAGCAGTTCTTC. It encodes CASSSGAQSSYNEQFF.

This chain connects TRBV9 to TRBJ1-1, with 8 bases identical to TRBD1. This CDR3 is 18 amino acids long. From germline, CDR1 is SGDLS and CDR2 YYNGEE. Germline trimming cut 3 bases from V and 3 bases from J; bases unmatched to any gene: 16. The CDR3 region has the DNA TGTGCCAGCAGCGCTATCGGGACAGGTAGAAGTTTGGACACTGAAGCTTTCTTT. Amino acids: CASSAIGTGRSLDTEAFF. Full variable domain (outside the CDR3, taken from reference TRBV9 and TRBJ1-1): DSGVTQTPKHLITATGQRVTLRCSPRSGDLSVYWYQQSLDQGLQFLIQYYNGEERAKGNILERFSAQQFPDLHSELNLSSLELGDSALYFCASSAIGTGRSLDTEAFFGQGTRLTVV.